Listed below are T cell receptor beta chains from one sample, sequenced in a study of T cell repertoires in cytomegalovirus infection. A single record per CDR3 protein comes from TCRdb applying MiXCR to the reads. The sample contains under 350,000 distinct CDR3 sequences, 9.5% of which appear only once. The sequenced sample consisted of PBMCs. Receptor source: a human donor in good health (CMV status not recorded). Some clones in this sample may be carry-over from other donors' samples. Each CDR3 is given with its conserved first and last residue. A D gene is named only where the DNA matches it firmly. Where a row states a size, it is once, few, many or the class of an expanded clone; other rows omit it.

V gene	clone size	D gene	J gene	CDR3 DNA	CDR3 protein
TRBV20-1	.	.	TRBJ2-1	TGCAGTGCTAGAGATATTGGGGGCTACTACAATGAGCAGTTCTTC	CSARDIGGYYNEQFF
TRBV7-2	many	.	TRBJ2-7	TGTGCCAGCAGCTCGCAGGTCGAGCAGTACTTC	CASSSQVEQYF
TRBV20-1	.	TRBD2	TRBJ2-1	TGCAGTGTTTTAGCGGGAACCTACAATGAGCAGTTCTTC	CSVLAGTYNEQFF
TRBV2	.	.	TRBJ1-2	TGTGCCAGCAGTGAACAGGCCTACTATGGCTACACCTTC	CASSEQAYYGYTF
TRBV7-2	many	.	TRBJ1-3	TGTGCCAGCAACCTACTACAGGGTGCAGGAAACACCATATATTTT	CASNLLQGAGNTIYF
TRBV20-1	.	TRBD1	TRBJ1-1	TGCAGTGCTTCTGACAGGGGACCTGAAGCTTTCTTT	CSASDRGPEAFF
TRBV18	few	TRBD1	TRBJ1-1	TGTGCCAGCTCACCCCAAGGACAGGGGTACACTGAAGCTTTCTTT	CASSPQGQGYTEAFF
TRBV5-6	.	.	TRBJ1-1	TGTGCCAGCAGCTTATTCTCCATTCCAGGGCACACTGAAGCTTTCTTT	CASSLFSIPGHTEAFF
TRBV7-9	many	.	TRBJ2-7	TGTGCCAGCAGCTTGAAGGGCGGTCCCTACGAGCAGTACTTC	CASSLKGGPYEQYF
TRBV20-1	.	.	TRBJ2-1	TGCAGTGCTAGGGAGGGGCTAGCGCCTTACAATGAGCAGTTCTTC	CSAREGLAPYNEQFF
TRBV7-2	.	.	TRBJ2-7	TGTGCCAGCAGCTTCGGGGGACCTGCTGCCTACGAGCAGTACTTC	CASSFGGPAAYEQYF
TRBV6-5	few	.	TRBJ2-1	TGTGCCAGCAAACCGGGGGGCCGTGGTGAGCAGTTCTTC	CASKPGGRGEQFF
TRBV20-1	many	TRBD1	TRBJ2-2	TGCAGTGCTAGAATTAGGGGACAGGGGGCTGGCGGGGAGCTGTTTTTT	CSARIRGQGAGGELFF
TRBV12-3/TRBV12-4	many	.	TRBJ1-6	TGTGCCAGCAGTCAAGCAGGGCTACCCCTCCACTTT	CASSQAGLPLHF
TRBV6-2/TRBV6-3	many	.	TRBJ1-2	TGTGCCAGCAGAACCACAGGGTCCAACCTCTATGGCTACACCTTC	CASRTTGSNLYGYTF
TRBV7-8	many	.	TRBJ2-5	TGTGCCAGCAGCTTAGCGCGTTGGGGTTCAGGAGAGACCCAGTACTTC	CASSLARWGSGETQYF
TRBV5-5	many	.	TRBJ1-2	TGTGCCAGCAGCTTGGACGAATTCTATGGCTACACCTTC	CASSLDEFYGYTF
TRBV4-2	many	.	TRBJ1-2	TGTGCCAGCAGCCAAGAACGGAAGGGCTACACCTTC	CASSQERKGYTF
TRBV7-2	many	TRBD1	TRBJ1-5	TGTGCCAGCAGCCGAAGACAGGGGAGTCGCAATCAGCCCCAGCATTTT	CASSRRQGSRNQPQHF
TRBV7-8	many	.	TRBJ2-4	TGTGCCAGCAGCCCACTACCGGTAGGGTCCAAAAACATTCAGTACTTC	CASSPLPVGSKNIQYF
TRBV19	.	TRBD1	TRBJ1-3	TGTGCCAGTAGTATAGTCGGCAGGGGGTCAACCACCTCTGGAAACACCATATATTTT	CASSIVGRGSTTSGNTIYF
TRBV12-3/TRBV12-4	.	TRBD2	TRBJ2-4	TGTGCCAGCAACTCCGGGACTAGTGGAGACATTCAGTACTTC	CASNSGTSGDIQYF
TRBV4-1	.	TRBD2	TRBJ2-1	TGCGCCAGCAGCCGTGCAGCGGGGCGAGATGAGCAGTTCTTC	CASSRAAGRDEQFF
TRBV7-6	many	.	TRBJ1-3	TGTGCCAGCAGCCCGGGGGGAAGTGGAAACACCATATATTTT	CASSPGGSGNTIYF
TRBV7-2	few	TRBD2	TRBJ2-1	TGTGCCAGCAGCTTACAAACTAGCGGGGGGGCTAATGAGCAGTTCTTC	CASSLQTSGGANEQFF